Presented here are 29 T cell receptor beta chains from one specimen sequenced in a study of T cell repertoires in aging, cancer and after chemotherapy (dated by TCRdb to about 2019). Instead of sorted cells or RNA, genomic DNA extracted from peripheral blood served as the source for amplifying TCR beta rearrangements. Instrument used: Illumina MiSeq. Multiplex touch-down PCR with a mixed TRB-A/B primer pool was used to amplify rearranged TRB sequences covering the V, D and J segments. The public sequencing data were trimmed at Q25 with fastp and processed into clonotypes with MiXCR by TCRdb, which kept only in-frame beta chains. When rows share a CDR3 protein, they turn into one entry using the most common DNA and genes. This sample lists about 1,300 distinct CDR3 sequences; roughly 22% were detected once. Of the sample, around half falls within the top ten clones. The sample taken for sequencing was blood. All receptors come from a human donor with a solid tumor.

In its sample, this clonotype was seen a few times. This sequence joins TRBV21-1 and TRBJ2-1; the table's D call TRBD2 went unverified against the DNA. TRBV21-1 has pseudogene status. The CDR3 spans 13 residues. The CDR3 coding sequence is TGTGCCAGCAGGAGGACCCAGAGCGGGGAGCAGTTCTTC. This translates into CASRRTQSGEQFF.

This clonotype is classed as medium-sized (0.01 to 0.1%). V is TRBV6-4 and J is TRBJ2-3, with TRBD2 matching 8 bases. Germline lookup yields CDR1 MRHNA and CDR2 SNTAGT. The CDR3 extends over 15 amino acids. Trimming at V came to 3 bases and at J to 2 bases, leaving 4 bases not matched to a gene. CDR3 amino acids: CASSEAGEATDTQYF. CDR3 DNA: TGTGCCAGCAGTGAAGCGGGGGAGGCCACAGATACGCAGTATTTT.

This clonotype was found a few times. One end of the junction is discordant with germline, which a read error may explain. The rearrangement uses TRBV20-1 and TRBJ1-3; D ambiguous. Germline lookup yields CDR1 DFQATT and CDR2 SNEGSKA (reference sequence). The CDR3 totals 14 residues. The CDR3 sequence is CSARDGWSGNTIYF. The CDR3 DNA sequence: TGCAGTGCCAGAGACGGGTGGTCTGGAAACACCATATATTTT.

Sample share makes this clonotype medium-sized (0.01 to 0.1%). V and J are TRBV12-3 or TRBV12-4 and TRBJ1-5; D gene ambiguous. V was shortened by 3 bases and J by 6 bases, with 6 bases between the two germline ends. The CDR3 covers 12 residues. The CDR3 is CASSLIPQPQHF. In nucleotides, the CDR3 is TGTGCCAGCAGTTTGATCCCTCAGCCCCAGCATTTT.

By proportion, this clonotype is large (0.1 to 1%). This chain uses TRBV30 with TRBJ1-2; D is perhaps TRBD1 (6 bases). V lost 1 base and J lost 5, with 8 bases in between. Per the germline V gene, CDR1 is GTSNPN and CDR2 is SVGIG (reference sequence). The CDR3 has 12 amino acids. The CDR3 reads CAWSGGAYGYTF. DNA for the CDR3: TGTGCCTGGAGTGGGGGGGCTTATGGCTACACCTTC. Using reference TRBV30 and TRBJ1-2 for the parts outside the CDR3, the full variable domain is SQTIHQWPATLVQPVGSPLSLECTVEGTSNPNLYWYRQAAGRGLQLLFYSVGIGQISSEVPQNLSASRPQDRQFILSSKKLLLSDSGFYLCAWSGGAYGYTFGSGTRLTVV.

This clonotype was detected only a few times. The chain is built from TRBV14 and TRBJ1-1; D may be TRBD1 (6 bases). The length of the CDR3 is 15 residues. Germline values: CDR1 SGHDN, CDR2 FVKESK. The ends were cut back, 0 bases at V and 5 bases at J, with 13 bases in the middle. The CDR3 DNA follows: TGTGCCAGCAGCCAAGAGGTGGGGGGGCGGACTGAAGCTTTCTTT. Encoded protein: CASSQEVGGRTEAFF.

This clonotype is medium-sized in the sample. The chain has TRBV19 and TRBJ2-3, with 13 positions matching TRBD2. Germline CDR1 LNHDA, CDR2 SQIVND (reference sequence). The ends lost 10 bases at V and 3 bases at J; junction bases unmatched: 7. The CDR3 loop spans 15 amino acids. CDR3 residues: CATKETSGGTDTQYF. The DNA for the CDR3 is TGTGCCACGAAGGAGACTAGCGGGGGGACAGATACGCAGTATTTT.

By sample fraction, this clonotype is large (0.1 to 1%). This sequence joins TRBV24-1 and TRBJ2-3, with 11 nucleotides matching TRBD2. The CDR3 has 18 residues. V lost 4 bases to trimming and J lost 2 bases; unmatched junction nucleotides: 10. The V gene's germline CDR1 is KGHDR and CDR2 SFDVKD. The CDR3 sequence: CATSDSPLAGGSTDTQYF. In DNA, the CDR3 is TGTGCCACCAGTGACTCCCCCTTAGCGGGGGGGTCCACAGATACGCAGTATTTT.

This clonotype is judged medium-sized. The chain uses TRBV19 and TRBJ2-5; 9 nucleotides line up with TRBD2. CDR1 is LNHDA, CDR2 SQIVND, per germline (reference sequence). This CDR3 comprises 16 residues. After removal of 1 base from V and 2 bases from J, the junction contained 5 bases not matched to a gene. The CDR3 DNA reads TGTGCCAGTAGTATAGTTAGCGGGGGTTATCAAGAGACCCAGTACTTC. It is translated as CASSIVSGGYQETQYF.

By share, this clonotype ranks as medium-sized. This chain connects TRBV11-2 to TRBJ1-2; no clear D. Germline V CDR1 and CDR2: SGHAT, FQNNGV. This CDR3 is 12 amino acids long. V was clipped by 2 bases and J by 6 bases, with 7 bases between them. The CDR3 region has the DNA TGTGCCAGCAGCTTAACAGCTGATGGCTACACCTTC. Translating gives CASSLTADGYTF.

The chain has TRBV10-3 and TRBJ1-2; D is perhaps TRBD1 (6 bases). The CDR3 is 14 residues long. V lost 6 bases to trimming and J lost 3 bases, with 14 bases between them. CDR1 ENHRY and CDR2 SYGVKD come from the germline V gene. The CDR3 sequence is CAISEPGQDYGYTF. The CDR3 nucleotides are TGTGCCATCAGCGAGCCGGGACAAGACTATGGCTACACCTTC.

This clonotype is labeled large. This sequence joins TRBV6-2 or TRBV6-3 and TRBJ2-7; D may be TRBD2 (6 bases). This CDR3 region has 15 residues. From germline, CDR1 is MNHEY and CDR2 SVGEGT. V dropped 2 bases and J dropped 0 bases, with 11 bases sitting between them. CDR3 sequence reads: CASSYGTSSSYEQYF. The CDR3, as DNA: TGTGCCAGCAGTTACGGGACTTCGAGCTCCTACGAGCAGTACTTC.

In its sample, this clonotype ranks as medium-sized. This sequence joins TRBV19 and TRBJ2-2; D possibly corresponds to TRBD1 (6 bases). The CDR3 contains 15 residues. Looked up from germline, CDR1 is LNHDA and CDR2 is SQIVND (reference sequence). With 2 bases removed from V and 3 bases from J, the gap between germline ends came to 10 bases. The CDR3 loop is CASSIMDRDTGELFF. As DNA, the CDR3 is TGTGCCAGTAGTATAATGGACAGAGACACCGGGGAGCTGTTTTTT.

Within the sample, this clonotype is medium-sized. The CDR3 nucleotides read TGTGCCAGCAGTGAATGGGGAGGGCCGGGTGGCAATCAGCCCCAGCATTTT. Amino acid sequence: CASSEWGGPGGNQPQHF. The rearrangement links TRBV6-1 to TRBJ1-5; no firm D call. Germline-derived CDR1 and CDR2 are MNHNS and SASEGT. The CDR3 is 17 residues long. With 2 bases removed from V and 2 bases from J, the gap between germline ends came to 16 bases.

By sample share, this clonotype is medium-sized. CDR3 nucleotide sequence: TGTGCCAGCAGATCGAGTGGACAGGGGGTAAATTCACCCCTCCACTTT. This codes for CASRSSGQGVNSPLHF. The rearrangement links TRBV6-6 to TRBJ1-6; 10 bases are shared with TRBD1. The J segment lost 7 bases and the V segment lost 6 bases, leaving 9 bases of the junction unmatched. CDR3 size: 16 residues. Germline V gene lookup returns CDR1 MNHNY and CDR2 SVGAGI (reference sequence).

This clonotype rates as medium-sized. This sequence joins TRBV5-6 and TRBJ1-1; D gene uncertain. The CDR3 runs 14 residues. With 3 bases removed from V and 4 bases from J, the gap between germline ends came to 13 bases. The germline gives CDR1 SGHDT, CDR2 YYEEEE. CDR3 sequence reads: CASSSPSRSTEAFF. The CDR3 DNA reads as TGTGCCAGCAGCTCACCGTCTCGTAGCACTGAAGCTTTCTTT.

Sample share makes this clonotype medium-sized. The rearrangement joins TRBV12-3 or TRBV12-4 to TRBJ1-1; TRBD1 might be the D (5 bases). V was clipped by 3 bases and J by 4 bases, with 12 bases between them. The length of the CDR3 is 14 residues. The CDR3: CASSLGGSRTEAFF. CDR3 nucleotides: TGTGCCAGCAGTTTGGGGGGGTCGCGCACTGAAGCTTTCTTT.

Details on this clonotype: Possible read error: a much larger clone is one base away. V is TRBV7-2 and J is TRBJ1-5; TRBD1 matches at 9 bases. The CDR3 extends over 15 amino acids. Germline trimming cut 4 bases from V and 7 bases from J; bases unmatched to any gene: 8. Germline CDR1 reads SGHTA; CDR2 reads FQGNSA. The CDR3 nucleotides read TGTGCCAGCAGCTCGAGACAGGGGGAAACACAGCCCCAGCATTTT. As protein: CASSSRQGETQPQHF.

This rearrangement joins TRBV6-5 to TRBJ1-2; 10 bases fit TRBD1. V shed 5 bases, J shed 4 bases, and the junction held 10 bases outside the gene matches. From germline, CDR1 is MNHEY and CDR2 SVGAGI. The CDR3 extends over 16 amino acids. CDR3 residues: CASSLNPGQGFYGYTF. Written as DNA, the CDR3 is TGTGCCAGCAGTCTAAATCCGGGACAGGGGTTCTATGGCTACACCTTC.

In this sample, this clonotype is medium-sized. V gene TRBV20-1 combines with J gene TRBJ2-1; 11 positions match TRBD2. Germline assignment: CDR1 DFQATT and CDR2 SNEGSKA (reference sequence). The V gene end was trimmed by 1 base and the J gene end by 5 bases; junction bases not matched to a gene: 4. This CDR3 contains 15 residues. Here the CDR3 DNA reads TGCAGTGCTAGAGCTCCGGGACTAGCGGACAATGAGCAGTTCTTC. Protein product: CSARAPGLADNEQFF.

This clonotype rates as medium-sized (0.01 to 0.1%). The chain employs TRBV27 and TRBJ2-2; the D gene could be TRBD1 or TRBD2 (6 bases each). Germline V gene sequence: CDR1 MNHEY, CDR2 SMNVEV (reference sequence). The germline V and J ends were trimmed by 2 bases and 0 bases, with 16 bases remaining between them. CDR3 length equals 18 residues. The CDR3 protein is CASSLRVRGASNTGELFF. Here the CDR3 DNA reads TGTGCCAGCAGTTTACGGGTGAGGGGGGCCTCGAACACCGGGGAGCTGTTTTTT.

The chain links TRBV6-1 to TRBJ1-1, with TRBD1 matching 7 bases. The CDR3 contains 15 residues. Germline loops: CDR1 MNHNS, CDR2 SASEGT. V shed 6 bases and J 1 base; nucleotides not matched to a gene: 8. The DNA for the CDR3 is TGTGCCAGCAGGGACGCGGGACAGAAGAACACTGAAGCTTTCTTT. Its protein product is CASRDAGQKNTEAFF.

The gene calls are TRBV19 and TRBJ2-1, with 13 nucleotides matching TRBD2. With V trimmed by 5 bases and J by 2 bases, 9 bases remained unmatched. This CDR3 has 18 residues. The germline gives CDR1 LNHDA, CDR2 SQIVND (reference sequence). CDR3 DNA sequence: TGTGCCAGTAGTCCCGGGACTAGCGGGGACTCCACCTACAATGAGCAGTTCTTC. This codes for CASSPGTSGDSTYNEQFF.

This clonotype is labeled as large. V usage is TRBV6-5 and J usage is TRBJ2-2, with D unclear. This CDR3 spans 13 amino acids. Germline CDR1 and CDR2: MNHEY and SVGAGI. V was cut by 6 bases and J by 7 bases, with 12 bases left in between. The CDR3, as DNA: TGTGCCAGCAGGCGTGGAAGTGGCGGGGAGCTGTTTTTT. Translation: CASRRGSGGELFF.

This clonotype ranks as medium-sized (0.01 to 0.1%). V and J are TRBV7-6 and TRBJ2-2; the D gene is possibly TRBD1 (5 bases). Germline-derived CDR1 and CDR2 are SGHVS and FNYEAQ. CDR3 length equals 16 residues. Trimming cost V 1 base and J 6 bases, with 15 bases left between them. The CDR3 nucleotides read TGTGCCAGCAGCTTAGAGGCGGATAGGGGCGCCGGGGAGCTGTTTTTT. The encoded protein is CASSLEADRGAGELFF.

On this clonotype itself: This may arise from a read error, as a much more abundant clone is one base away. The rearrangement joins TRBV18 to TRBJ2-7; 8 bases line up with TRBD1. This CDR3 has 14 residues. Germline CDR1 KGHSH, CDR2 LQKENI. The CDR3 nucleotides read TGTTCCAGCTCTGGCGGGACAGGACCCTACGAGCAGTACTTC. Encoded protein: CSSSGGTGPYEQYF.

CDR3 residues: CASSRGGLYNEQFF. Written as DNA, the CDR3 is TGTGCCAGCAGCCGGGGGGGGTTGTATAATGAGCAGTTCTTC. This chain joins TRBV28 and TRBJ2-1, with 8 positions matching TRBD2. Germline assignment: CDR1 MDHEN and CDR2 SYDVKM. This CDR3 contains 14 residues. Trimming cost V 6 bases and J 7 bases; bases outside gene matches: 8.

This clonotype is medium-sized in the sample. This chain joins TRBV27 and TRBJ1-4; weak D call: TRBD1 (5 bases). Germline loops: CDR1 MNHEY, CDR2 SMNVEV (reference sequence). The V end lost 8 bases, the J end lost 5 bases, and 12 bases lay between the germline ends. The CDR3 is made up of 13 amino acids. The CDR3 DNA sequence: TGTGCCAGCGCTAGGGGTACCAATGAAAAACTGTTTTTT. It encodes CASARGTNEKLFF.

The V gene is TRBV6-2 or TRBV6-3, the J gene TRBJ1-2; TRBD1 aligns across 8 bases. Germline CDR1 MNHEY, CDR2 SVGEGT. Trimming cost V 6 bases and J 5 bases; bases outside gene matches: 5. This CDR3 comprises 13 residues. The CDR3 reads CASSPTGDYGYTF. CDR3 bases: TGTGCCAGCAGCCCGACAGGGGATTATGGCTACACCTTC.